This TCR beta chain was captured by sequencing in a study of cytomegalovirus exposure and HLA in healthy donors. The primer mix had 60 Vbeta and 13 Jbeta primers. As originally analysed: Roughly 11 million shared chains were among around 80 million unique TCR beta chains counted in a later analysis. The assay was immunoSEQ multiplex PCR, and TCRdb's table has in-frame clones only and misses some. V, J and clone size are taken as reported in that table, and D and trimming were inferred from the DNA itself. The table has about 130,000 clones, about 84% seen once. On this clone itself: Its antigen is unidentified.

The study, taken as a whole, reports: As a later analysis revealed, the rate of TCR association differed by HLA locus, with DRB1 most and HLA-C fewest. Per a prior analysis, the majority of TCR beta V segments were productive roughly 87% or roughly 30% of the time.

Everyone who donated was a healthy bone marrow donor. This TCR was sampled from a boy aged 10-17 years in good health and CMV-seronegative. Sequenced material: PBMCs.

CDR3 residues: CSAKGGLSYEQYF. Here the CDR3 DNA reads TGCAGCGCTAAAGGGGGCCTCTCCTACGAGCAGTACTTC. The chain has TRBV29-1 and TRBJ2-7; 7 bases are shared with TRBD1. The V gene's germline CDR1 is SQVTM and CDR2 ANQGSEA. The CDR3 has 13 residues. The junction had 6 bases not matched to a gene; V was cut back by 7 bases and J by 0 bases.